The 16 T cell receptor beta chains reported below all come from one sample, sequenced in a study of blood T cell repertoires in COVID-19. The method was immunoSEQ multiplex PCR; TCRdb's version includes in-frame clones alone and lacks a portion of them. The sample includes 290,000 or so clones, 91% of them seen just once. The sample comprised peripheral blood. These receptors were collected from a woman aged 25 to 39 with COVID-19, enrolled during active disease.

The V call is TRBV19, the J call TRBJ2-1; tentative D call: TRBD2 (5 bases). Germline lookup yields CDR1 LNHDA and CDR2 SQIVND (reference sequence). The germline V and J ends were trimmed by 2 bases and 8 bases, with 7 bases remaining between them. The CDR3 length is 12 residues. The CDR3 spells CASSITGYEQFF. The CDR3 DNA is TGTGCCAGTAGTATAACGGGATATGAGCAGTTCTTC. The full variable domain, completed using reference TRBV19 and TRBJ2-1, is DGGITQSPKYLFRKEGQNVTLSCEQNLNHDAMYWYRQDPGQGLRLIYYSQIVNDFQKGDIAEGYSVSREKKESFPLTVTSAQKNPTAFYLCASSITGYEQFFGPGTRLTVL.

V usage is TRBV19 and J usage is TRBJ1-6, with 7 bases lining up with TRBD1. In germline, CDR1 is LNHDA, CDR2 SQIVND (reference sequence). V was pared by 3 bases and J by 8 bases, with 13 bases of the junction left unmatched. The CDR3 is 17 amino acids. DNA of the CDR3: TGTGCCAGTAGTATTAATACCGGGAACAGGGGTGATTCACCCCTCCACTTT. It specifies CASSINTGNRGDSPLHF.

This clone has a count of ten or more. J is TRBJ2-1 and V is TRBV5-6; D may be TRBD2 (6 bases). The CDR3 consists of 15 residues. Between the trimmed V and J ends, which lost 0 bases and 2 bases, there was a span of 9 bases. In germline, CDR1 is SGHDT, CDR2 YYEEEE. The CDR3 DNA sequence: TGTGCCAGCAGCTTGGTAGCGGACACCTACAATGAGCAGTTCTTC. Translated, it gives CASSLVADTYNEQFF.

This chain links TRBV24-1 with TRBJ2-7, with 7 bases lining up with TRBD1. Germline V CDR1 and CDR2: KGHDR, SFDVKD. CDR3 size: 13 residues. J lost 3 bases, V lost 2 bases, and 0 bases had no gene match. The CDR3 is CATSDYRGYEQYF. The CDR3 bases are TGTGCCACCAGTGATTACAGGGGCTACGAGCAGTACTTC.

The chain couples TRBV10-3 to TRBJ1-2; D may be TRBD1 (5 bases). Trimming removed 2 bases at V and 4 bases at J, with 8 bases between. The CDR3 totals 13 residues. Germline CDR1 is ENHRY and CDR2 is SYGVKD. This chain's CDR3 is CAISEDSSYGYTF. DNA for the CDR3: TGTGCCATCAGTGAGGACAGCAGCTATGGCTACACCTTC.

V gene TRBV9 combines with J gene TRBJ1-1; D remains ambiguous. The germline gives CDR1 SGDLS, CDR2 YYNGEE. V was pared by 3 bases and J by 5 bases, with 8 bases between. This CDR3 region has 12 residues. The CDR3 is CASSGVSTEAFF. As DNA, the CDR3 is TGTGCCAGCAGCGGCGTCTCTACTGAAGCTTTCTTT.

This clone came up once. The J gene is TRBJ2-7, the V gene TRBV27, with 8 positions matching TRBD1. Per the germline V gene, CDR1 is MNHEY and CDR2 is SMNVEV (reference sequence). This CDR3 spans 14 amino acids. The V and J ends lost 1 base and 5 bases, in that order; junction bases with no gene match: 4. In DNA, the CDR3 is TGTGCCAGCAGTTTATGGGGACAGGCTGACGAGCAGTACTTC. This encodes CASSLWGQADEQYF.

The gene calls are TRBV5-4 and TRBJ1-1, with a weak D call TRBD1 (6 bases). CDR1 SGHNT and CDR2 YYREEE come from the germline V gene (reference sequence). The CDR3 runs 14 residues. V shed 5 bases and J shed 0 bases, with 11 bases lying between them. CDR3 sequence reads: CASSRQELNTEAFF. The CDR3 DNA reads TGTGCCAGCAGTCGACAGGAGCTGAACACTGAAGCTTTCTTT.

The V gene is TRBV9, the J gene TRBJ1-6; D is possibly TRBD1 (6 bases). Germline CDR1 SGDLS, CDR2 YYNGEE. This CDR3 region has 15 residues. Trimming pared 4 bases from V and 3 bases from J, leaving 11 bases between. The DNA for the CDR3 is TGTGCCAGCAGCAGGGCAGGGGACTATAATTCACCCCTCCACTTT. Amino acid sequence: CASSRAGDYNSPLHF.

This chain joins TRBV28 and TRBJ1-2; TRBD1 aligns across 8 bases. Germline values: CDR1 MDHEN, CDR2 SYDVKM. The CDR3 totals 16 residues. With V trimmed by 3 bases and J by 4 bases, 10 bases remained unmatched. The CDR3 loop is CASSFVQGARSYGYTF. The CDR3 DNA reads TGTGCCAGCAGTTTTGTTCAGGGGGCGCGGAGCTATGGCTACACCTTC.

This chain connects TRBV25-1 to TRBJ2-7; 7 bases are a match to TRBD2. The CDR3 is made up of 15 amino acids. CDR1 MGHDK and CDR2 SYGVNS come from the germline V gene. After removal of 1 base from V and 2 bases from J, the junction contained 5 bases not matched to a gene. The CDR3 protein is CASSESRGVPYEQYF. CDR3 nucleotides: TGTGCCAGCAGTGAATCCCGGGGGGTCCCCTACGAGCAGTACTTC.

The V and J genes are TRBV2 and TRBJ2-2; 10 bases are a match to TRBD1. The length of the CDR3 is 14 residues. Germline-derived CDR1 and CDR2 are SNHLY and FYNNEI. V lost 6 bases to trimming and J lost 6 bases; unmatched junction nucleotides: 4. CDR3 protein: CASREGTGAGELFF. The CDR3 DNA reads as TGTGCCAGCAGGGAGGGGACAGGGGCCGGGGAGCTGTTTTTT.

The rearrangement uses TRBV2 and TRBJ2-3; 9 nucleotides line up with TRBD2. CDR1 and CDR2 from the germline V gene are SNHLY and FYNNEI. The J segment lost 0 bases and the V segment lost 4 bases, leaving 5 bases of the junction unmatched. This CDR3 region has 16 residues. CDR3 DNA: TGTGCCAGCAGTGCTGATACTAGCGGGAGCACAGATACGCAGTATTTT. This encodes CASSADTSGSTDTQYF. The complete variable domain, with remaining parts taken from reference TRBV2 and TRBJ2-3, reads EPEVTQTPSHQVTQMGQEVILRCVPISNHLYFYWYRQILGQKVEFLVSFYNNEISEKSEIFDDQFSVERPDGSNFTLKIRSTKLEDSAMYFCASSADTSGSTDTQYFGPGTRLTVL.

This clone was observed a handful of times. The rearrangement uses TRBV24-1 and TRBJ2-2; the match to TRBD1 covers 8 bases. In germline, CDR1 is KGHDR, CDR2 SFDVKD. CDR3 size: 16 residues. V shed 3 bases and J 5 bases; nucleotides not matched to a gene: 7. CDR3 in DNA: TGTGCCACCAGTGATGCCCGACAGGGGAGGACCGGGGAGCTGTTTTTT. This encodes CATSDARQGRTGELFF.

The rearrangement joins TRBV7-3 to TRBJ2-1, with 10 bases identical to TRBD2. Germline CDR1 is SGHTA and CDR2 is FQGTGA. The junction had 5 bases not matched to a gene; V was cut back by 5 bases and J by 4 bases. CDR3 size: 15 residues. The CDR3 sequence is CASSRTSGRYNEQFF. In DNA, the CDR3 is TGTGCCAGCAGCAGGACTAGCGGAAGGTACAATGAGCAGTTCTTC.

In regard to this clone: The same CDR3 is also encoded by other DNA sequences in this sample. The rearrangement uses TRBV27 and TRBJ1-1; D gene uncertain. The CDR3 extends over 13 amino acids. Germline V CDR1 and CDR2: MNHEY, SMNVEV (reference sequence). V shed 3 bases and J shed 3 bases, with 8 bases lying between them. The chain's CDR3 is CASSFREDTEAFF. The CDR3 DNA sequence: TGTGCCAGCAGTTTTCGGGAAGACACTGAAGCTTTCTTT.